One sample yielded the 6 T cell receptor beta chains listed below, sequenced in a study of blood T cell repertoires in COVID-19. Using immunoSEQ multiplex PCR, the repertoire was profiled, and TCRdb retains in-frame clones only, with some absent. The sample lists 200,000 to 250,000 clones, more than 80% occurring once. The sequenced sample consisted of PBMCs or T cells enriched from blood (not recorded which). The source is a man aged 55 to 70 who had recovered from COVID-19.

The sample holds a few counts of this clone. V and J are TRBV29-1 and TRBJ2-7, with a tentative D call TRBD1 (6 bases). This CDR3 has 15 amino acids. CDR1 and CDR2 from the germline V gene are SQVTM and ANQGSEA. Deletions cut 1 base from V and 2 bases from J, with 15 bases between. The CDR3, as DNA: TGCAGCGTTGAAGGTATGACAGGACTCACCTACGAGCAGTACTTC. It specifies CSVEGMTGLTYEQYF.

The V and J genes are TRBV5-1 and TRBJ1-6, with D unclear. CDR1 is SGHRS and CDR2 is YFSETQ in the germline V gene. This CDR3 has 14 amino acids. Deletions cut 4 bases from V and 0 bases from J, with 5 bases between. CDR3 nucleotides: TGCGCCAGCAGCGCAGGCTCCTATAATTCACCCCTCCACTTT. Translating it yields CASSAGSYNSPLHF.

The J gene is TRBJ2-1, the V gene TRBV6-5; D remains ambiguous. V was pared by 0 bases and J by 7 bases, with 7 bases between. This CDR3 is built from 13 residues. Germline V CDR1 and CDR2: MNHEY, SVGAGI. CDR3 coding DNA: TGTGCCAGCAGTTACTCGAGTTCGAATGAGCAGTTCTTC. Protein product: CASSYSSSNEQFF.

The V gene is TRBV4-3, the J gene TRBJ1-2; no clear D. This CDR3 region has 16 residues. From germline, CDR1 is LGHNA and CDR2 YSLEER. V lost 4 bases and J 1 base, leaving 16 bases between the germline ends. CDR3: CASSLLAPVGNYGYTF. Written as DNA, the CDR3 is TGCGCCAGCAGCCTCTTAGCCCCGGTTGGTAACTATGGCTACACCTTC.

The V call is TRBV19, the J call TRBJ2-5, with 9 bases identical to TRBD2. CDR3 length equals 18 residues. Germline trimming cut 3 bases from V and 5 bases from J; bases unmatched to any gene: 16. Per germline, CDR1 LNHDA and CDR2 SQIVND (reference sequence). CDR3 DNA: TGTGCCAGTAGTATCCACTATGGCGGGGGTAGCGGGGGTGAGACCCAGTACTTC. Translated, it gives CASSIHYGGGSGGETQYF.

J is TRBJ2-1 and V is TRBV7-3; 15 nucleotides align to TRBD2. The V gene end was trimmed by 2 bases and the J gene end by 7 bases; junction bases not matched to a gene: 3. The CDR3 has 16 amino acids. The germline V gene has CDR1 SGHTA and CDR2 FQGTGA. The CDR3 bases are TGTGCCAGCAGCTTAGGACTAGCGGGGGGGATAAATGAGCAGTTCTTC. Translating gives CASSLGLAGGINEQFF.